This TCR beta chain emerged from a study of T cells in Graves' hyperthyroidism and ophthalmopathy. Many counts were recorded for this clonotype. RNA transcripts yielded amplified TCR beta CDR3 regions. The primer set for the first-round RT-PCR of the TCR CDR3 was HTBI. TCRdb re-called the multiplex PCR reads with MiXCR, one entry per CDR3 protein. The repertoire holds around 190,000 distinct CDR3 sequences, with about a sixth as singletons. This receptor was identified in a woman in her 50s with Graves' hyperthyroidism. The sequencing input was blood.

CDR3 sequence (DNA): TGTGCCAGCAGTTCGGGGAGGGTGAACAGGGGGCGCGAGGGTAGCGCCGGCTCCTACAATGAGCAGTTCTTC. Amino acid sequence: CASSSGRVNRGREGSAGSYNEQFF. V gene TRBV6-5 combines with J gene TRBJ2-1, with 9 bases that match TRBD1. V trimming: 4 bases; J trimming: 0 bases; junction bases outside the gene matches: 28. The CDR3 length is 24 residues. CDR1 and CDR2 from the germline V gene are MNHEY and SVGAGI.